The 15 T cell receptor beta chains below all came from one sample that was sequenced in a study of T cell responses to AZD1222 COVID-19 vaccine. This table comes from immunoSEQ multiplex PCR, and its TCRdb copy is limited to in-frame clones, with some not included. The sample consists of over 150,000 clones, around 90% of them appearing once. Sample: peripheral blood, taken on day 0 of AZD1222 vaccination. Source of these receptors: an adult in good health.

CDR3 loop: CASSPQKGEAFF. CDR3 nucleotide sequence: TGTGCCAGCTCACCACAAAAGGGTGAAGCTTTCTTT. V and J are TRBV18 and TRBJ1-1; D is uncertain. Germline loops: CDR1 KGHSH, CDR2 LQKENI. The CDR3 consists of 12 residues. Trimming took 1 base from V and 7 from J, leaving 7 bases between them.

V is TRBV5-1 and J is TRBJ2-6; 7 bases are a match to TRBD1. Trimming at V came to 3 bases and at J to 0 bases, leaving 3 bases not matched to a gene. Germline values: CDR1 SGHRS, CDR2 YFSETQ. The CDR3 covers 16 residues. The CDR3 nucleotides read TGCGCCAGCAGCTCGGGACAGTACTCTGGGGCCAACGTCCTGACTTTC. Protein product: CASSSGQYSGANVLTF.

The rearrangement uses TRBV6-2 or TRBV6-3 and TRBJ2-1; 8 nucleotides agree with TRBD2. The CDR3 runs to 15 residues. Germline CDR1 and CDR2: MNHEY and SVGEGT. V dropped 5 bases and J dropped 2; count of bases not matched to a gene: 5. In DNA, the CDR3 is TGTGCCAGCAGTCGCCTAGCGGGTCCCTACAATGAGCAGTTCTTC. Protein sequence: CASSRLAGPYNEQFF.

This sequence joins TRBV20-1 and TRBJ1-3; D not resolved. Germline loops: CDR1 DFQATT, CDR2 SNEGSKA (reference sequence). This CDR3 contains 13 residues. V lost 3 bases and J 4 bases, leaving 10 bases between the germline ends. CDR3 region: CSASSDVGNTIYF. The CDR3 region has the DNA TGCAGTGCTAGTTCGGACGTCGGAAACACCATATATTTT.

This clone has a handful of counts. The gene calls are TRBV6-6 and TRBJ1-4; 8 bases line up with TRBD1. The CDR3 is 16 amino acids. Looked up from germline, CDR1 is MNHNY and CDR2 is SVGAGI (reference sequence). After removal of 2 bases from V and 7 bases from J, the junction contained 9 bases not matched to a gene. The CDR3 sequence: CASSYPQDRVGEKLFF. For the CDR3, the DNA is TGTGCCAGCAGTTACCCCCAGGACAGGGTTGGTGAAAAACTGTTTTTT.

The chain links TRBV19 to TRBJ1-3; TRBD1 might be the D (6 bases). V shed 6 bases and J shed 1 base, with 19 bases lying between them. CDR3 length equals 17 residues. Per germline, CDR1 LNHDA and CDR2 SQIVND (reference sequence). The CDR3 protein is CASSIRAGTPSGNTIYF. The CDR3, as DNA: TGTGCCAGTAGCATAAGGGCCGGGACACCTTCTGGAAACACCATATATTTT.

This clone was seen a few times. CDR3 residues: CASSLGGTRYEQYF. The CDR3 DNA reads TGCGCCAGCAGCTTGGGCGGGACCCGCTACGAGCAGTACTTC. This chain uses TRBV5-1 with TRBJ2-7, with D perhaps matching TRBD2 (6 bases). The length of the CDR3 is 14 residues. CDR1 SGHRS and CDR2 YFSETQ come from the germline V gene. V lost 0 bases, J lost 3 bases, and 10 bases lay in between.

The table lists this clone with a count of one. The V call is TRBV5-4, the J call TRBJ2-2; D is unresolved. The V gene lost 5 bases and the J gene lost 8 bases, with 25 bases spanning the gap. The CDR3 sequence is 17 residues long. From germline, CDR1 is SGHNT and CDR2 YYREEE (reference sequence). Written as DNA, the CDR3 is TGTGCCAGCAGACACTATAGGTGGACCTCCTTTAGAGGGGAGCTGTTTTTT. This encodes CASRHYRWTSFRGELFF.

This chain joins TRBV2 and TRBJ2-2, with 8 positions matching TRBD1. The V gene end was trimmed by 6 bases and the J gene end by 6 bases; junction bases not matched to a gene: 3. The CDR3 runs 13 residues. Germline-derived CDR1 and CDR2 are SNHLY and FYNNEI. CDR3 amino acids: CASRLGQAGELFF. The CDR3 DNA reads as TGTGCCAGCAGGCTGGGACAGGCCGGGGAGCTGTTTTTT.

This sequence joins TRBV27 and TRBJ2-7, with 7 bases lining up with TRBD1. This CDR3 contains 14 residues. V lost 5 bases, J lost 3 bases, and 7 bases stayed unmatched. Germline CDR1 is MNHEY and CDR2 is SMNVEV (reference sequence). CDR3 amino acids: CASSPGQELYEQYF. CDR3 in DNA: TGTGCCAGCAGTCCTGGACAGGAACTCTACGAGCAGTACTTC.

The chain is built from TRBV5-1 and TRBJ1-6; a weak D match, TRBD1 (6 bases). CDR1 is SGHRS, CDR2 YFSETQ, per germline. V shed 4 bases and J shed 6 bases, with 17 bases lying between them. The CDR3 extends over 16 amino acids. This chain's CDR3 is CASSGGTSFGNSPLHF. The CDR3 bases are TGCGCCAGCAGCGGCGGGACAAGTTTTGGTAATTCACCCCTCCACTTT.

This chain uses TRBV27 with TRBJ2-6, with 9 bases lining up with TRBD1. The germline gives CDR1 MNHEY, CDR2 SMNVEV (reference sequence). This CDR3 region has 17 residues. The V and J ends lost 3 bases and 0 bases, in that order; junction bases with no gene match: 3. The CDR3 spells CASSLTGGDSGANVLTF. The CDR3 bases are TGTGCCAGCAGTTTGACAGGGGGGGACTCTGGGGCCAACGTCCTGACTTTC. The full variable domain, with the rest looked up from reference TRBV27 and TRBJ2-6, is EAQVTQNPRYLITVTGKKLTVTCSQNMNHEYMSWYRQDPGLGLRQIYYSMNVEVTDKGDVPEGYKVSRKEKRNFPLILESPSPNQTSLYFCASSLTGGDSGANVLTFGAGSRLTVL.

About this clone: The sample contains more than one DNA sequence encoding this CDR3. The chain links TRBV9 to TRBJ1-3; D not resolved. Germline loops: CDR1 SGDLS, CDR2 YYNGEE. CDR3 length: 15 residues. With 2 bases removed from V and 2 bases from J, the gap between germline ends came to 11 bases. DNA for the CDR3: TGTGCCAGCAGCGTGGACCCGGGCCCTGGAAACACCATATATTTT. Amino acid sequence: CASSVDPGPGNTIYF.

The rearrangement joins TRBV7-8 to TRBJ2-4; D not certain. The germline CDR1 and CDR2 sequences are SGHVS and FQNEAQ. V dropped 5 bases and J dropped 0 bases, with 17 bases sitting between them. The CDR3 spans 17 residues. CDR3 sequence: CASSQSGPARAKNIQYF. The CDR3 nucleotides are TGTGCCAGCAGCCAGAGTGGCCCGGCCCGAGCCAAAAACATTCAGTACTTC.

This chain uses TRBV19 with TRBJ2-7; D is undetermined. This CDR3 spans 13 amino acids. In germline, CDR1 is LNHDA, CDR2 SQIVND (reference sequence). V shed 2 bases and J shed 8 bases, with 13 bases lying between them. The CDR3 loop reads CASSITPRNQQYF. The DNA of the CDR3 is TGTGCCAGTAGTATAACCCCCCGTAACCAGCAGTACTTC.